This record looks at one TCR beta chain sequence and its context. Its matching antigen is unknown. Although they were nominally healthy when sampled, donors likely had unrecorded immune exposures. Researchers ran the PCR with 60 Vbeta and 13 Jbeta primers. The assay was immunoSEQ multiplex PCR, and TCRdb's table has in-frame clones only and misses some. This sample's table reports about 76,000 clones. The record originates from a study of cytomegalovirus exposure and HLA in healthy donors. Germline-derived CDR1 and CDR2 are MDHEN and SYDVKM. This CDR3 has 17 amino acids. V lost 3 bases, J lost 4 bases, and 19 bases lay in between. Whole-study results and caveats: Later work found most CMV-associated TCR beta chains apparently HLA-restricted. The study carried out a later analysis of TCR beta sequences. It associated 16,951 of them with specific HLA alleles at a false discovery rate of 0.05.

The receptor's source is a woman in her thirties or forties in good health and CMV-seropositive. Input material: PBMCs. This sequence joins TRBV28 and TRBJ1-3; D might be TRBD1 (6 bases). The CDR3 DNA follows: TGTGCCAGCAGTTTGGAAACAGGGTTTGAGGAAGGAAACACCATATATTTT. Protein product: CASSLETGFEEGNTIYF. Drawing the rest from reference TRBV28 and TRBJ1-3, the complete variable domain is DVKVTQSSRYLVKRTGEKVFLECVQDMDHENMFWYRQDPGLGLRLIYFSYDVKMKEKGDIPEGYSVSREKKERFSLILESASTNQTSMYLCASSLETGFEEGNTIYFGEGSWLTVV.